The present T cell receptor (beta chain) was sequenced within a study of shared clonotypes between healthy human individuals. Looking at the study overall: CD4 naive cells filled three plates per donor, CD4 memory three, CD8 naive two and CD8 memory one. Findings and limits, study-wide: Naive CD4 clonotype sharing across several donors was approximately 5%. An effect of sequencing depth on clonotype sharing among donors was expected.

Libraries were prepared by immunoSEQ multiplex PCR; TCRdb keeps only in-frame clonotypes and omits some of them. The table has 2 million or so clones, 85% to 95% seen once. A remark on this clone: Its specificity is not known.

CDR1 and CDR2 from the germline V gene are MDHEN and SYDVKM. The V end lost 5 bases, the J end lost 3 bases, and 10 bases lay between the germline ends. CDR3 length: 13 amino acids. Naive CD8 cells, CD45RO-negative and positively selected for CCR7, excluded terminally differentiated effector memory CD45RA+ cells. Donors were healthy HIV-negative adults without recent acute infections or vaccinations. Sequences were obtained from naive CD8+ T cells sorted from blood. The chain employs TRBV28 and TRBJ1-1, with TRBD1 as a possible D gene (5 bases). The TCR sequence derives from a young man in good health. CDR3 bases: TGTGCCAGCAGTCTACTGACAGACACTGAAGCTTTCTTT. This codes for CASSLLTDTEAFF.